Listed here is a single T cell receptor (beta chain). Its matching antigen is unknown. Expressed TCRB transcripts were sequenced because the entire RNA isolate underwent reverse transcription. The read count averaged approximately 3.5 million across naive, central memory and regulatory T cell samples. Produced via immunoSEQ multiplex PCR; TCRdb's table is partial and in-frame only. Here the sample spans about 930,000 clones, roughly a sixth being singletons. The CDR3 is made up of 14 amino acids. Germline V CDR1 and CDR2: MNHNS, SASEGT. V lost 3 bases to trimming and J lost 0 bases, with 6 bases between them. This sample stems from a study of beta chain features in type 1 diabetes. Study background: In age, gender and cell yields, patients were similar to healthy donors.

Study-wide results and caveats: For Type 1 diabetes patients, all four CD4+ subsets carried TCRB CDR3s that were moderately but significantly shorter. Naive, central memory and Treg TCRB repertoires appeared more alike in patients than in healthy donors.

The sequence derives from a woman under 30 in good health. Source material: naive CD4+ T cells from blood. The chain joins TRBV6-1 to TRBJ1-5; D is unresolved. The CDR3 nucleotides read TGTGCCAGCAGTGAGCATTATAGCAATCAGCCCCAGCATTTT. Its translation: CASSEHYSNQPQHF.